This T cell receptor (beta chain) was captured in a study of cytomegalovirus exposure and HLA in healthy donors. At the level of the study: Inside one of the first data releases sat around 85 million unique TCRs taken from HLA-typed donors.

General study findings and limits: Near-uniform donor sequencing depth was presumed by presence/absence analyses. The study recorded 160 or so TCR beta chains that were cytomegalovirus-associated.

As concerns this clone: Its target is unknown.

PCR primers comprised 60 Vbeta and 13 Jbeta primers. Clones were read by immunoSEQ multiplex PCR, and TCRdb kept only the in-frame ones, dropping some. The sample has about 190,000 clones; about 69% are singletons. This clonotype was sampled from a man aged 25-40 years in good health and CMV-seropositive. Sequencing was carried out using PBMCs.

CDR3 in amino acids: CSAAGTGGYNEQFF. The CDR3 DNA sequence: TGCAGCGCGGCCGGGACAGGGGGCTACAATGAGCAGTTCTTC. This sequence joins TRBV29-1 and TRBJ2-1, with TRBD1 identical over 11 bases. The CDR3 totals 14 residues. CDR1 and CDR2 (germline): SQVTM, ANQGSEA. The V and J ends lost 7 bases and 3 bases, in that order; junction bases with no gene match: 5.